One sample yielded the 7 T cell receptor beta chains listed below, sequenced in a study of STAT3 mutations in large granular lymphocyte leukemia. Clones were read by immunoSEQ multiplex PCR, and TCRdb kept only the in-frame ones, dropping some. The sample holds approximately 15,000 clones; about nine tenths are singletons and the top ten take under 9%. Their cognate antigens are unknown. General study points: At least one immunodominant TCR beta clonotype appeared in every T-cell large granular lymphocyte leukemia patient.

Sequencing input: peripheral blood mononuclear cells. These receptors came from a woman aged 45-65 years with T-cell large granular lymphocyte leukemia. Some clones in this sample may be carry-over from other donors' samples.

The gene calls are TRBV30 and TRBJ1-5; D is uncertain. Trimming left V 6 bases short and J 0 bases short, with 9 bases between. Per germline, CDR1 GTSNPN and CDR2 SVGIG (reference sequence). This CDR3 has 13 residues. As DNA, the CDR3 is TGTGCCTGTGCAGATTATAGCAATCAGCCCCAGCATTTT. Translating it yields CACADYSNQPQHF.

The gene calls are TRBV30 and TRBJ1-4, with 7 bases identical to TRBD1. The V gene end was trimmed by 5 bases and the J gene end by 2 bases; junction bases not matched to a gene: 5. This CDR3 spans 14 amino acids. The germline gives CDR1 GTSNPN, CDR2 SVGIG (reference sequence). DNA for the CDR3: TGTGCCTGGTTTCTACAGGGGACTAATGAAAAACTGTTTTTT. Its protein is CAWFLQGTNEKLFF.

This chain connects TRBV5-1 to TRBJ2-3, with D possibly matching TRBD1 (6 bases). Germline V gene lookup returns CDR1 SGHRS and CDR2 YFSETQ. CDR3 length: 14 residues. Trimming shortened V by 3 bases and J by 4 bases, and 12 bases separated the two germline ends. CDR3 sequence: CASSSAGDADTQYF. The CDR3 DNA reads as TGCGCCAGCAGCTCGGCAGGGGATGCAGATACGCAGTATTTT.

The V and J genes are TRBV28 and TRBJ1-4; a weak D match, TRBD1 (5 bases). Germline V gene sequence: CDR1 MDHEN, CDR2 SYDVKM. The CDR3 spans 15 residues. The V gene lost 6 bases and the J gene lost 4 bases, with 15 bases spanning the gap. In DNA, the CDR3 is TGTGCCAGCAGCTATCCAGGGTTGAATAATGAAAAACTGTTTTTT. It codes for CASSYPGLNNEKLFF.

CDR3 sequence reads: CASSPGQYQPQHF. CDR3 bases: TGTGCCAGCTCACCAGGCCAGTATCAGCCCCAGCATTTT. V usage is TRBV18 and J usage is TRBJ1-5, with D unclear. In germline, CDR1 is KGHSH, CDR2 LQKENI. The CDR3 is 13 amino acids. The V end lost 2 bases, the J end lost 5 bases, and 7 bases lay between the germline ends.

The chain links TRBV11-2 to TRBJ2-7; 7 nucleotides agree with TRBD1. Germline V gives CDR1 SGHAT, CDR2 FQNNGV. J was trimmed by 3 bases and V by 4 bases; bases with no gene match: 9. CDR3 size: 15 residues. The CDR3 region is CASSSSRDRFYEQYF. The CDR3 coding sequence is TGTGCCAGCAGCTCTTCCAGGGACAGATTCTACGAGCAGTACTTC.

V and J are TRBV28 and TRBJ2-7; unclear D gene. The V end was cut by 10 bases, the J end by 9 bases, with 13 bases between. There are 10 residues in the CDR3. Germline V gene data show CDR1 as MDHEN and CDR2 as SYDVKM. CDR3 region: CATKKRWQYF. CDR3 nucleotides: TGTGCCACAAAAAAGCGCTGGCAGTACTTC.